Listed below are T cell receptor beta chains from one sample, sequenced in a study of cytomegalovirus exposure and HLA in healthy donors. The table came from immunoSEQ multiplex PCR; TCRdb's copy has only in-frame clones and leaves some out. The table includes over 80,000 clones, about 75% detected once. Sequencing input: PBMCs. Receptors were obtained from a female donor in good health and CMV-seronegative. Each CDR3 is given with its conserved first and last residue. A D gene is named only where the DNA matches it firmly. Only some rows state a clone size, as once, few, many or a class for expanded clones.

J	D	size	V	DNA	CDR3
TRBJ2-3	TRBD2	few	TRBV5-6	TGTGCCAGCAGCTTGGGACTAGCTTCGGGTACGCAGTATTTT	CASSLGLASGTQYF
TRBJ2-3	TRBD2	.	TRBV4-1	TGCGCCAGCAGGATGGGGACGGGAGGGCGAAGCACAGATACGCAGTATTTT	CASRMGTGGRSTDTQYF
TRBJ1-1	TRBD1	.	TRBV2	TGTGCCAGCAGTGAAGCGGGACAGCGAACTGAAGCTTTCTTT	CASSEAGQRTEAFF
TRBJ2-2	TRBD2	.	TRBV29-1	TGCAGCGTTGAACTAGCGGGAGGGAGGACCACCGGGGAGCTGTTTTTT	CSVELAGGRTTGELFF
TRBJ2-2	.	.	TRBV7-9	TGTGCCAGCAGCCTCAGGGCGAACACCGGGGAGCTGTTTTTT	CASSLRANTGELFF
TRBJ2-7	.	once	TRBV7-2	TGTGCCAGCAGCTTAGGCGACAGCACCTACGAGCAGTACTTC	CASSLGDSTYEQYF
TRBJ1-5	.	.	TRBV27	TGTGCCAGCAGTCCAGGGTATAGCAATCAGCCCCAGCATTTT	CASSPGYSNQPQHF
TRBJ2-3	TRBD1	few	TRBV4-2	TGTGCCAGCAGCCCGCGGCAGGGGGAGAAAGATACGCAGTATTTT	CASSPRQGEKDTQYF
TRBJ2-7	TRBD2	few	TRBV4-2	TGTGCCAGCAGCCAAGGGGGCAGCGGGGGATCCTACGAGCAGTACTTC	CASSQGGSGGSYEQYF
TRBJ2-4	TRBD1	.	TRBV5-4	TGTGCCAGCAGCTTGGGGGACCTCCAGGGGGCGGCCAAAAACATTCAGTACTTC	CASSLGDLQGAAKNIQYF
TRBJ2-7	.	.	TRBV21-1	TGTGCCAGCAGCAAAAGGTCTAGCGGGGGTTTCTACGAGCAGTACTTC	CASSKRSSGGFYEQYF
TRBJ2-7	TRBD1	.	TRBV2	TGTGCCGGGGCGGCGGCCGGGACAGGGTCCTACGAGCAGTACTTC	CAGAAAGTGSYEQYF
TRBJ1-2	.	.	TRBV5-1	TGCGCCAGCAGCTTGGGCCCGGGGGACGGTGGCTACACCTTC	CASSLGPGDGGYTF
TRBJ2-2	.	.	TRBV6-6	TGTGCCAGCATACCGCGAAACGGGGAGCTGTTTTTT	CASIPRNGELFF
TRBJ2-3	TRBD2	once	TRBV5-6	TGTGCCAGCAGCTTTGGCGGGGGGAGGGATACGCAGTATTTT	CASSFGGGRDTQYF
TRBJ1-1	.	few	TRBV7-2	TGTGCCAGCAGCTTAGGGGGGGTAACGACTTTCTTT	CASSLGGVTTFF
TRBJ2-1	TRBD2	few	TRBV5-1	TGCGCCAGCAGCGAGGGAGGGCCACCCAATGAGCAGTTCTTC	CASSEGGPPNEQFF
TRBJ2-7	TRBD2	.	TRBV28	TGTGCCGGCAGGACTAGCGGGCGTTACGAGCAGTACTTC	CAGRTSGRYEQYF
TRBJ2-2	.	once	TRBV10-2	TGCGCCAGCAATACAGGCACCGGGGAGCTGTTTTTT	CASNTGTGELFF
TRBJ2-7	TRBD1	.	TRBV7-9	TGTGCCAGCAGCCCCCCCACGGGACAGGGAATCTCCTACGAGCAGTACTTC	CASSPPTGQGISYEQYF
TRBJ2-7	.	.	TRBV6-5	TGTGCCAGCAGTTACGGCGGGGACTCCTACGAGCAGTACTTC	CASSYGGDSYEQYF
TRBJ1-3	TRBD1	.	TRBV15	TGTGCCACCAGCCAGGGACAGGGGTCGGGAAACACCATATATTTT	CATSQGQGSGNTIYF
TRBJ1-1	TRBD1	few	TRBV27	TGTGCCAGCAGTTTATTAAGCAGTGGACAGGGCAACACTGAAGCTTTCTTT	CASSLLSSGQGNTEAFF
TRBJ1-5	.	few	TRBV9	TGTGCCAGCAGCGTAGATGGGAGTCAGCCCCAGCATTTT	CASSVDGSQPQHF
TRBJ1-4	.	.	TRBV7-8	TGTGCCAGCAGCGCCGGACAGAGTATTGCAACTAATGAAAAACTGTTTTTT	CASSAGQSIATNEKLFF
TRBJ2-7	.	.	TRBV27	TGTGCCAGCAGCCCCAGGGTCTACTCCTACGAGCAGTACTTC	CASSPRVYSYEQYF
TRBJ1-1	.	.	TRBV5-1	TGCGCCAGCAGCCCCGGGAGGTTCATGAACACTGAAGCTTTCTTT	CASSPGRFMNTEAFF
TRBJ1-5	TRBD1	.	TRBV7-8	TGTGCCAGCAGCCCAGACAGGGGCAGGGACAATCAGCCCCAGCATTTT	CASSPDRGRDNQPQHF
TRBJ1-4	TRBD1	.	TRBV30	TGTGCCTGGAATGGCAGGGGGACTGAAAAACTGTTTTTT	CAWNGRGTEKLFF
TRBJ2-7	TRBD1	.	TRBV25-1	TGTGCCAGCAGTGAATCAAATCGGCCCGGGACAGCTACCTACGAGCAGTACTTC	CASSESNRPGTATYEQYF
TRBJ1-2	TRBD1	.	TRBV7-9	TGTGCCAGTTCCGGACAGGGGGAATTTGGCTACACCTTC	CASSGQGEFGYTF
TRBJ2-1	TRBD2	once	TRBV2	TGTGCCAGCACCCCACTGGAGACTAGCGGCGACAATGAGCAGTTCTTC	CASTPLETSGDNEQFF
TRBJ2-2	TRBD2	.	TRBV7-3	TGTGCCAGCAGCTTCACTAGCGGGGGGGGAACCGGGGAGCTGTTTTTT	CASSFTSGGGTGELFF
TRBJ1-2	TRBD1	.	TRBV30	TGTGCCTGGAGCCCGGACAGGACACGTGGCTACACCTTC	CAWSPDRTRGYTF
TRBJ1-5	.	.	TRBV19	TGTGCCAGTAGTATATTCAGTCAGCCCCAGCATTTT	CASSIFSQPQHF
TRBJ1-6	TRBD1	.	TRBV5-6	TGTGCCAGCAGCCAGGGTACAGGGGGTGTAAATTCACCCCTCCACTTT	CASSQGTGGVNSPLHF
TRBJ2-3	.	.	TRBV19	TGTGCCAGTAGTATTTCTAACAGGGGGGGGACAGATACGCAGTATTTT	CASSISNRGGTDTQYF
TRBJ2-5	TRBD1	.	TRBV5-1	TGCGCCAGCAGCGCAGGGGGCGACAGGAAGGGTCGGGAGACCCAGTACTTC	CASSAGGDRKGRETQYF
TRBJ1-2	TRBD1	few	TRBV10-3	TGTGCCATCAGACCCGGGACAGGGGACTATGGCTACACCTTC	CAIRPGTGDYGYTF
TRBJ1-2	TRBD1	.	TRBV7-3	TGTGCCAGCAGCTACGGGACAGGGAAAAACTATGGCTACACCTTC	CASSYGTGKNYGYTF
TRBJ2-3	.	.	TRBV10-3	TGTGCCATCAGTGACGGGTTCACAGATACGCAGTATTTT	CAISDGFTDTQYF
TRBJ1-1	.	.	TRBV18	TGTGCCAGCTCTCTTAACAGGGACACTGAAGCTTTCTTT	CASSLNRDTEAFF
TRBJ1-2	TRBD1	once	TRBV18	TGTGCCAGCTCACCTGACGACAGGGGTTATGGCTACACCTTC	CASSPDDRGYGYTF
TRBJ2-7	.	.	TRBV25-1	TGTGCCAGCAGTGAACCCGGGGGGCGCTCCTACGAGCAGTACTTC	CASSEPGGRSYEQYF
TRBJ2-7	.	.	TRBV5-6	TGTGCCAGCAGCTTGACAGGCGTGTACGAGCAGTACTTC	CASSLTGVYEQYF
TRBJ1-2	.	once	TRBV5-6	TGTGCCAGCAGCTACAGGGCTGGCTACACCTTC	CASSYRAGYTF
TRBJ1-1	.	.	TRBV15	TGTGCCACCAGCAGAGATTTGATGAGTGGCCAGGGCCTGGCTTTCTTT	CATSRDLMSGQGLAFF
TRBJ1-1	.	.	TRBV7-9	TGTGCCAGCAGCCCTACAAGGGGCTCTTGGGCAGGGACTGAAGCTTTCTTT	CASSPTRGSWAGTEAFF
TRBJ2-2	TRBD1	.	TRBV6-1	TGTGCCAGCAGAGCCGGGACAGGGAACACCGGGGAGCTGTTTTTT	CASRAGTGNTGELFF
TRBJ2-5	TRBD1	.	TRBV30	TGTGCCTGGAGCCCGGACAGGGGTAGAGAGACCCAGTACTTC	CAWSPDRGRETQYF
TRBJ1-1	TRBD1	.	TRBV6-5	TGTGCCAGCAGTTACTCCGGGACAGCGAACACTGAAGCTTTCTTT	CASSYSGTANTEAFF
TRBJ2-5	TRBD2	.	TRBV19	TGTGCCAGTAGTAGGACTAGCGGGAGTATGGAAACCCAGTACTTC	CASSRTSGSMETQYF
TRBJ1-1	TRBD1	.	TRBV6-5	TGTGCCAGCAGTTACACCAGGGGGCGGACTGAAGCTTTCTTT	CASSYTRGRTEAFF
TRBJ2-3	.	.	TRBV5-1	TGCGCCAGCAGCCGCCCATCCGGGAGCGGCACAGATACGCAGTATTTT	CASSRPSGSGTDTQYF